Below, 18 T cell receptor beta chains from the same sample are listed, as sequenced in a study of blood T cell repertoires in COVID-19. Produced via immunoSEQ multiplex PCR; TCRdb's table is partial and in-frame only. Counted here are tens of thousands of clones, approximately 85% occurring once; the ten biggest clones make up roughly an eighth. Source material: peripheral blood. These receptors were obtained from a human donor with acute or convalescent COVID-19. The donor label of this sample is uncertain.

The chain joins TRBV9 to TRBJ2-4, with 14 bases fitting TRBD2. Germline CDR1 reads SGDLS; CDR2 reads YYNGEE. The CDR3 totals 16 residues. Trimming at V came to 3 bases and at J to 1 base, leaving 0 bases not matched to a gene. The CDR3 DNA sequence: TGTGCCAGCAGCGGGACTAGCGGGAGGGCCAAAAACATTCAGTACTTC. Protein product: CASSGTSGRAKNIQYF.

J is TRBJ2-1 and V is TRBV6-5; TRBD2 aligns across 14 bases. The V gene's germline CDR1 is MNHEY and CDR2 SVGAGI. V was clipped by 6 bases and J by 4 bases; unmatched bases: 2. The CDR3 runs to 15 residues. As DNA, the CDR3 is TGTGCCAGCAGAGGACTAGCGGGGGGATACAATGAGCAGTTCTTC. Encoded protein: CASRGLAGGYNEQFF.

The J gene is TRBJ1-4, the V gene TRBV5-8, with D unresolved. CDR1 and CDR2 (germline): SGHTS, YDEGEE. V was pared by 0 bases and J by 7 bases, with 7 bases between. CDR3 length: 13 amino acids. CDR3 sequence (DNA): TGTGCCAGCAGCTTGGGGCCCCGTGAAAAACTGTTTTTT. This gives the protein CASSLGPREKLFF. The full variable domain, completed using reference TRBV5-8 and TRBJ1-4, is EAGVTQSPTHLIKTRGQQATLRCSPISGHTSVYWYQQALGLGLQFLLWYDEGEERNRGNFPPRFSGRQFPNYSSELNVNALELEDSALYLCASSLGPREKLFFGSGTQLSVL.

The chain recombines TRBV6-4 with TRBJ2-3; 10 nucleotides match TRBD1. CDR1 is MRHNA and CDR2 is SNTAGT in the germline V gene. V shed 3 bases, J shed 6 bases, and the junction held 6 bases outside the gene matches. This CDR3 contains 15 residues. CDR3 protein: CASSDSTGGADTQYF. CDR3 DNA: TGTGCCAGCAGTGATTCGACAGGGGGCGCGGATACGCAGTATTTT.

The V call is TRBV7-2, the J call TRBJ2-7; 12 bases map to TRBD2. CDR3 length equals 14 residues. The germline V gene encodes CDR1 SGHTA and CDR2 FQGNSA. With 4 bases clipped from V and 6 bases from J, the junction kept 4 bases outside the gene matches. CDR3 nucleotide sequence: TGTGCCAGCAGCTCGGGACTAGCGGGTGGCGAGCAGTACTTC. This sequence encodes CASSSGLAGGEQYF.

The chain is built from TRBV27 and TRBJ1-1, with no clear D. The germline CDR1 and CDR2 sequences are MNHEY and SMNVEV (reference sequence). This CDR3 spans 14 amino acids. With 3 bases removed from V and 1 base from J, the gap between germline ends came to 9 bases. This CDR3 reads CASSFRVWNTEAFF. CDR3 DNA sequence: TGTGCCAGCAGTTTCCGGGTTTGGAACACTGAAGCTTTCTTT.

The chain combines TRBV12-3 or TRBV12-4 with TRBJ2-7, with TRBD1 identical over 8 bases. The CDR3 is made up of 13 amino acids. Trimming cost V 4 bases and J 4 bases; bases outside gene matches: 3. CDR3 loop: CASSWGQEYEQYF. CDR3 DNA: TGTGCCAGCAGTTGGGGACAGGAGTACGAGCAGTACTTC.

The rearrangement links TRBV7-2 to TRBJ2-1; no definite D call. Germline-derived CDR1 and CDR2 are SGHTA and FQGNSA. The CDR3 has 12 residues. Trimming removed 5 bases at V and 8 bases at J, with 10 bases between. The CDR3 is CASSLQNYEQFF. The DNA of the CDR3 is TGTGCCAGCAGCCTACAGAACTATGAGCAGTTCTTC.

The rearrangement joins TRBV28 to TRBJ1-6, with D perhaps matching TRBD1 (6 bases). Germline V gene lookup returns CDR1 MDHEN and CDR2 SYDVKM. Trimming took 2 bases from V and 10 from J, leaving 9 bases between them. CDR3 length: 13 amino acids. CDR3 nucleotide sequence: TGTGCCAGCAGTTTACTCAGGGGCTCACCCCTCCACTTT. Its translation is CASSLLRGSPLHF.

The CDR3 coding sequence is TGTGCCAGCAGCTTGGAGGGCTATCGAACTGGAAACACCATATATTTT. It yields the protein CASSLEGYRTGNTIYF. The gene calls are TRBV11-3 and TRBJ1-3; D is undetermined. This CDR3 is 16 amino acids long. V shed 3 bases and J shed 2 bases, with 14 bases lying between them. Germline V gene data show CDR1 as SGHNT and CDR2 as YENEEA.

The chain combines TRBV3-1 (or the pseudogene TRBV3-2) with TRBJ1-1, with 7 bases matching TRBD1. The CDR3 spans 15 residues. Germline V gives CDR1 LGHDT, CDR2 YNNKEL (reference sequence). The V and J ends lost 2 bases and 2 bases, in that order; junction bases with no gene match: 5. The CDR3 DNA reads TGTGCCAGCAGCCAATGGGGGACAGAAAACACTGAAGCTTTCTTT. Amino acids: CASSQWGTENTEAFF.

The CDR3 here is CASSLDPSGGAQETQYF. In DNA, the CDR3 is TGTGCCAGCAGCTTAGATCCTAGCGGGGGGGCACAAGAGACCCAGTACTTC. The chain recombines TRBV7-2 with TRBJ2-5; TRBD2 aligns across 12 bases. The CDR3 has 17 residues. The germline gives CDR1 SGHTA, CDR2 FQGNSA. Germline trimming cut 1 base from V and 2 bases from J; bases unmatched to any gene: 5.

The chain employs TRBV28 and TRBJ2-1; D is unclear. The germline gives CDR1 MDHEN, CDR2 SYDVKM. V was trimmed by 6 bases and J by 0 bases, leaving 15 bases between them. The CDR3 contains 16 residues. CDR3 sequence (DNA): TGTGCCAGCAGCCAAACAACAGCAGACTCCTACAATGAGCAGTTCTTC. Protein: CASSQTTADSYNEQFF.

The chain joins TRBV2 to TRBJ1-2; 9 bases line up with TRBD1. The V and J ends lost 8 bases and 7 bases, in that order; junction bases with no gene match: 8. CDR3 length: 13 residues. Germline values: CDR1 SNHLY, CDR2 FYNNEI. CDR3 sequence reads: CASRLGQGSGYTF. The CDR3 DNA reads as TGTGCCAGCCGGCTGGGACAGGGATCTGGCTACACCTTC.

The V gene is TRBV10-3, the J gene TRBJ1-1, with D tentatively TRBD1 (6 bases). Trimming left V 7 bases short and J 2 bases short, with 8 bases between. CDR1 and CDR2 (germline): ENHRY, SYGVKD. This CDR3 has 12 amino acids. This CDR3 is CAINRDNTEAFF. CDR3 DNA: TGTGCCATCAACAGGGATAACACTGAAGCTTTCTTT.

This clone was seen once. The rearrangement uses TRBV3-1 (or the pseudogene TRBV3-2) and TRBJ2-7, with D possibly being TRBD1 (5 bases). V lost 7 bases and J 0 bases, leaving 13 bases between the germline ends. CDR3 length: 14 residues. Germline values: CDR1 LGHDT, CDR2 YNNKEL (reference sequence). CDR3 loop: CASKKQDTSYEQYF. The CDR3 nucleotides are TGTGCCAGCAAGAAACAGGACACCTCCTACGAGCAGTACTTC.

J is TRBJ2-7 and V is TRBV29-1; D is possibly TRBD1 (6 bases). The CDR3 has 17 residues. Germline CDR1 SQVTM, CDR2 ANQGSEA. Trimming removed 4 bases at V and 4 bases at J, with 26 bases between. The CDR3 loop is CSVGSKGVPPNLYEQYF. In DNA form, the CDR3 reads TGCAGCGTTGGTAGTAAGGGGGTCCCGCCGAATTTATACGAGCAGTACTTC.

The chain employs TRBV10-3 and TRBJ1-1; D uncertain. V was cut by 5 bases and J by 0 bases, with 10 bases left in between. The germline V gene encodes CDR1 ENHRY and CDR2 SYGVKD. The CDR3 runs to 14 residues. The CDR3 region has the DNA TGTGCCATCAGTAATGCCGACATGAACACTGAAGCTTTCTTT. Amino acid sequence: CAISNADMNTEAFF.